Each of the 3 T cell receptor beta chains below was sequenced from the same sample in a study of blood T cell repertoires in COVID-19. Sequencing was performed with immunoSEQ multiplex PCR; in TCRdb, only in-frame clones are kept and a portion is missing. The data contain 55,000 to 85,000 clones, around four fifths of them singletons. Sequences were obtained from peripheral blood. These receptors were taken from a man in his 60s with acute or convalescent COVID-19.

J is TRBJ1-2 and V is TRBV28, with 7 bases fitting TRBD1. CDR3 size: 15 residues. V lost 5 bases to trimming and J lost 8 bases; unmatched junction nucleotides: 14. Germline assignment: CDR1 MDHEN and CDR2 SYDVKM. CDR3 nucleotide sequence: TGTGCCAGCAGTCGGGACAGACAAACTATGAGGGGCTACACCTTC. Translating gives CASSRDRQTMRGYTF.

The chain links TRBV30 to TRBJ2-1, with 7 positions matching TRBD2. This CDR3 spans 13 amino acids. V shed 3 bases and J 8 bases; nucleotides not matched to a gene: 7. The germline V gene has CDR1 GTSNPN and CDR2 SVGIG (reference sequence). The CDR3: CAWSWGGLDEQFF. The CDR3 DNA follows: TGTGCCTGGAGCTGGGGGGGTCTGGATGAGCAGTTCTTC.

The chain joins TRBV29-1 to TRBJ1-1; the D gene is possibly TRBD1 (5 bases). The CDR3 contains 14 residues. CDR1 and CDR2 (germline): SQVTM, ANQGSEA. Trimming took 8 bases from V and 5 from J, leaving 21 bases between them. The CDR3 DNA follows: TGCAGCACCACCGGTTTCAGGGCCGGAACTGAAGCTTTCTTT. Its translation is CSTTGFRAGTEAFF.